In this sample, the clone carrying this T cell receptor beta chain turned up a few times. The antigen is undetermined. TCRdb redid the calling of the RT-PCR reads with MiXCR, one entry per CDR3 protein. In the table there are about 520,000 distinct CDR3 sequences, around 25% of which are singletons. This sample was taken from a study of response to subunit inactivated influenza vaccine. The study, taken as a whole, reports: Authors suggested few new T cells are recruited by each seasonal influenza vaccination.

Sequenced material: CD4+ T cells sorted from PBMCs, taken roughly 5 days after vaccination. The TCR sequence derives from a middle-aged man who received an inactivated influenza vaccine.

The CDR3 region is CASSLGGWTDTQYF. The CDR3 nucleotides read TGCGCCAGCAGCTTGGGGGGTTGGACCGATACGCAGTATTTT. The V call is TRBV5-1, the J call TRBJ2-3; unclear D gene. This CDR3 comprises 14 residues. V lost 0 bases to trimming and J lost 6 bases, with 11 bases between them. Germline V gene sequence: CDR1 SGHRS, CDR2 YFSETQ. The variable domain in full, completed from reference TRBV5-1 and TRBJ2-3, reads KAGVTQTPRYLIKTRGQQVTLSCSPISGHRSVSWYQQTPGQGLQFLFEYFSETQRNKGNFPGRFSGRQFSNSRSEMNVSTLELGDSALYLCASSLGGWTDTQYFGPGTRLTVL.